Each of the 22 T cell receptor beta chains below was sequenced from the same sample in a study of PD-L1 blockade in urothelial cancer. Clones were read by immunoSEQ multiplex PCR, and TCRdb kept only the in-frame ones, dropping some. Of 100,000 or so clones detected, about 91% appear once; the ten largest clones hold over 0.8%. This specimen consisted of PBMCs, obtained around atezolizumab (anti-PD-L1) treatment. These receptors came from a woman older than 75 with urothelial cancer.

The chain is built from TRBV27 and TRBJ1-2, with 7 bases lining up with TRBD1. Losses at the gene ends were 0 bases for V and 2 bases for J; bases not matched to a gene: 9. The CDR3 sequence is 17 residues long. Per germline, CDR1 MNHEY and CDR2 SMNVEV (reference sequence). The CDR3 DNA reads as TGTGCCAGCAGTTTATCACAAACAGGGGAGTCCAACTATGGCTACACCTTC. Amino acids: CASSLSQTGESNYGYTF.

The chain combines TRBV30 with TRBJ2-2, with 7 positions matching TRBD2. There are 13 residues in the CDR3. Germline V gene lookup returns CDR1 GTSNPN and CDR2 SVGIG (reference sequence). J was trimmed by 6 bases and V by 8 bases; bases with no gene match: 9. The CDR3 sequence: CAREDYPSGELFF. The CDR3 coding sequence is TGTGCCCGGGAGGACTACCCCTCCGGGGAGCTGTTTTTT.

The rearrangement uses TRBV25-1 and TRBJ1-3; no reliable D call. CDR1 is MGHDK, CDR2 SYGVNS, per germline. CDR3 length equals 14 residues. Trimming pared 6 bases from V and 1 base from J, leaving 10 bases between. The DNA for the CDR3 is TGTGCCAGCAGAGAAACGGGGTCTGGAAACACCATATATTTT. Translating it yields CASRETGSGNTIYF.

This chain connects TRBV11-2 to TRBJ2-7; TRBD1 aligns across 7 bases. This CDR3 is built from 12 residues. Trimming took 5 bases from V and 5 from J; bases not matched to a gene: 3. Germline V gene data show CDR1 as SGHAT and CDR2 as FQNNGV. The CDR3 DNA is TGTGCCAGCAGCCCAGGGGGAAACGAGCAGTACTTC. Its translation is CASSPGGNEQYF.

This clone has only a few counts. The chain joins TRBV5-1 to TRBJ1-5, with 11 positions matching TRBD1. The V and J ends lost 3 bases and 5 bases, in that order; junction bases with no gene match: 1. Germline V gene sequence: CDR1 SGHRS, CDR2 YFSETQ. CDR3 size: 14 residues. The CDR3 DNA reads TGCGCCAGCAGCTGGACAGGGGGCGATCAGCCCCAGCATTTT. The encoded protein is CASSWTGGDQPQHF.

The chain combines TRBV5-1 with TRBJ2-1, with TRBD2 as a possible D gene (6 bases). V gave up 4 bases and J gave up 0 bases, with 17 bases separating them. Germline CDR1 is SGHRS and CDR2 is YFSETQ. The CDR3 length is 17 residues. The CDR3 here is CASSPSGFGSSYNEQFF. Here the CDR3 DNA reads TGCGCCAGCAGCCCCTCCGGGTTCGGGAGCTCCTACAATGAGCAGTTCTTC.

This chain joins TRBV4-2 and TRBJ2-7; 7 bases align to TRBD2. This CDR3 spans 16 amino acids. The germline CDR1 and CDR2 sequences are LGHNA and YNFKEQ. J was trimmed by 3 bases and V by 1 base; bases with no gene match: 9. The CDR3 region has the DNA TGTGCCAGCAGCCAAGGCGGCAGGGCTAGCGGCTACGAGCAGTACTTC. Residues: CASSQGGRASGYEQYF.

This clone was observed a handful of times. The chain combines TRBV28 with TRBJ1-5; 7 bases agree with TRBD1. Germline CDR1 reads MDHEN; CDR2 reads SYDVKM. The J segment lost 3 bases and the V segment lost 10 bases, leaving 15 bases of the junction unmatched. This CDR3 has 16 residues. Here the CDR3 reads CATRNPPGQPNQPQHF. As DNA, the CDR3 is TGTGCCACCCGAAACCCCCCGGGACAGCCCAATCAGCCCCAGCATTTT.

V is TRBV9 and J is TRBJ2-2, with 10 bases matching TRBD1. Germline CDR1 is SGDLS and CDR2 is YYNGEE. J was trimmed by 5 bases and V by 5 bases; bases with no gene match: 9. This CDR3 spans 16 amino acids. The CDR3 region is CASREGGTGETGELFF. The CDR3 DNA reads as TGTGCCAGCAGGGAGGGGGGGACAGGGGAAACCGGGGAGCTGTTTTTT.

This chain uses TRBV5-1 with TRBJ2-3; TRBD2 matches 10 bases. Germline CDR1 reads SGHRS; CDR2 reads YFSETQ. V lost 0 bases, J lost 0 bases, and 7 bases stayed unmatched. There are 18 residues in the CDR3. The DNA of the CDR3 is TGCGCCAGCAGCTTGGTACTAGCGGGACTGACTAGCACAGATACGCAGTATTTT. It translates to CASSLVLAGLTSTDTQYF. The variable domain in full, completed from reference TRBV5-1 and TRBJ2-3, reads KAGVTQTPRYLIKTRGQQVTLSCSPISGHRSVSWYQQTPGQGLQFLFEYFSETQRNKGNFPGRFSGRQFSNSRSEMNVSTLELGDSALYLCASSLVLAGLTSTDTQYFGPGTRLTVL.

V and J are TRBV5-6 and TRBJ2-7; 9 nucleotides match TRBD2. This CDR3 comprises 15 residues. From germline, CDR1 is SGHDT and CDR2 YYEEEE. Germline trimming cut 0 bases from V and 3 bases from J; bases unmatched to any gene: 4. Here the CDR3 DNA reads TGTGCCAGCAGCTTGGTAAGAGCGGGAGGCTACGAGCAGTACTTC. Protein product: CASSLVRAGGYEQYF.

The V call is TRBV28, the J call TRBJ2-7; TRBD2 matches at 8 bases. There are 15 residues in the CDR3. J was trimmed by 2 bases and V by 3 bases; bases with no gene match: 6. CDR1 and CDR2 from the germline V gene are MDHEN and SYDVKM. As DNA, the CDR3 is TGTGCCAGCAGTTTTTCTGGGACTAGGACCTACGAGCAGTACTTC. This gives the protein CASSFSGTRTYEQYF.

The CDR3 nucleotides read TGCAGCGTTGAAGAAGGGGGCGTTTACACTGAAGCTTTCTTT. This translates into CSVEEGGVYTEAFF. The rearrangement uses TRBV29-1 and TRBJ1-1; 7 bases match TRBD1. CDR1 is SQVTM, CDR2 ANQGSEA, per germline. Trimming cost V 0 bases and J 3 bases; bases outside gene matches: 4. The CDR3 consists of 14 residues. The full variable domain, its missing parts supplied by reference TRBV29-1 and TRBJ1-1, is SAVISQKPSRDICQRGTSLTIQCQVDSQVTMMFWYRQQPGQSLTLIATANQGSEATYESGFVIDKFPISRPNLTFSTLTVSNMSPEDSSIYLCSVEEGGVYTEAFFGQGTRLTVV.

The V gene is TRBV6-6, the J gene TRBJ1-1; possible D gene TRBD1, 6 bases. The CDR3 runs 14 residues. V was clipped by 7 bases and J by 6 bases, with 18 bases between them. The germline V gene has CDR1 MNHNY and CDR2 SVGAGI (reference sequence). CDR3 coding DNA: TGTGCCAGCACCCTACAGGGTACTACCTCTGAAGCTTTCTTT. It encodes CASTLQGTTSEAFF.

The chain joins TRBV28 to TRBJ1-5, with unresolved D. Trimming removed 7 bases at V and 0 bases at J, with 10 bases between. CDR1 and CDR2 (germline): MDHEN, SYDVKM. This CDR3 is built from 14 residues. CDR3 bases: TGTGCCAGCAACAGTGGCGCTAGCAATCAGCCCCAGCATTTT. Its translation is CASNSGASNQPQHF.

This rearrangement joins TRBV5-1 to TRBJ1-1; 10 bases fit TRBD1. The CDR3 is 13 residues long. Per the germline V gene, CDR1 is SGHRS and CDR2 is YFSETQ. V shed 2 bases, J shed 11 bases, and the junction held 6 bases outside the gene matches. CDR3 amino acids: CASSFPGTGAAFF. In nucleotides, the CDR3 is TGCGCCAGCAGCTTTCCCGGGACAGGGGCTGCTTTCTTT. The full variable domain, with the rest looked up from reference TRBV5-1 and TRBJ1-1, is KAGVTQTPRYLIKTRGQQVTLSCSPISGHRSVSWYQQTPGQGLQFLFEYFSETQRNKGNFPGRFSGRQFSNSRSEMNVSTLELGDSALYLCASSFPGTGAAFFGQGTRLTVV.

CDR3 nucleotides: TGTGCCAGCTCACCAGGACAGAAGAGCGCGGCGACCGGGGAGCTGTTTTTT. Protein: CASSPGQKSAATGELFF. The chain combines TRBV18 with TRBJ2-2; possible D gene TRBD1, 6 bases. Germline V gives CDR1 KGHSH, CDR2 LQKENI. CDR3 length: 17 amino acids. Trimming stripped 2 bases from V and 5 bases from J, with 18 bases between.

V usage is TRBV11-2 and J usage is TRBJ1-1; 10 nucleotides agree with TRBD1. V shed 6 bases and J 0 bases; nucleotides not matched to a gene: 4. The CDR3 runs 15 residues. CDR1 and CDR2 from the germline V gene are SGHAT and FQNNGV. Written as DNA, the CDR3 is TGTGCCAGCAGTCTCGGGACAGGGGTGAACACTGAAGCTTTCTTT. Encoded protein: CASSLGTGVNTEAFF.

The rearrangement joins TRBV5-8 to TRBJ1-2; no definite D call. Trimming took 9 bases from V and 4 from J, leaving 4 bases between them. This CDR3 is 9 amino acids long. Germline lookup yields CDR1 SGHTS and CDR2 YDEGEE. CDR3 sequence (DNA): TGTGCCACCCGCTATGGCTACACCTTC. Translation: CATRYGYTF.

CDR3 loop: CASSLWRTSGRAREQYF. The CDR3 nucleotides are TGTGCCAGCAGCCTATGGAGGACTAGCGGGAGGGCTAGGGAGCAGTACTTC. V gene TRBV13 combines with J gene TRBJ2-7; 15 nucleotides align to TRBD2. V was clipped by 5 bases and J by 7 bases; unmatched bases: 12. Looked up from germline, CDR1 is PRHDT and CDR2 is FYEKMQ (reference sequence). The CDR3 contains 17 residues.

The chain couples TRBV14 to TRBJ1-3; perhaps TRBD1 as D (5 bases). The V and J ends lost 5 bases and 9 bases respectively, with 17 bases between them. CDR3 length equals 14 residues. CDR1 SGHDN and CDR2 FVKESK come from the germline V gene. The CDR3 sequence: CASSNRALGGTIYF. CDR3 coding DNA: TGTGCCAGCAGCAACCGGGCCCTGGGGGGCACCATATATTTT.

The J gene is TRBJ1-1, the V gene TRBV18; the D is unclear. The CDR3 consists of 15 residues. The germline V gene has CDR1 KGHSH and CDR2 LQKENI. V dropped 1 base and J dropped 0 bases, with 9 bases sitting between them. Here the CDR3 reads CASSPRQRMNTEAFF. The CDR3 region has the DNA TGTGCCAGCTCACCACGTCAGCGAATGAACACTGAAGCTTTCTTT. The entire variable domain, with the rest obtained from reference TRBV18 and TRBJ1-1, is as follows: NAGVMQNPRHLVRRRGQEARLRCSPMKGHSHVYWYRQLPEEGLKFMVYLQKENIIDESGMPKERFSAEFPKEGPSILRIQQVVRGDSAAYFCASSPRQRMNTEAFFGQGTRLTVV.